Below, 10 T cell receptor beta chains from the same sample are listed, as sequenced in a study of blood T cells in healthy people across ages. Using a J-beta primer mix together with a sample-barcoded 5' primer, a second PCR was run for roughly 6 to 11 cycles. TCRdb fed the 5' RACE reads into MiXCR, producing one record per CDR3 protein. The data contain 800,000 or so distinct CDR3 sequences, about 46% of them singletons. Sequenced sample: blood. All receptors come from an elderly man in good health.

As for this clonotype: As the CDR3 is not closed by the conserved phenylalanine or tryptophan, this likely results from a read error. This chain uses TRBV4-3 with TRBJ2-2; 14 positions match TRBD2. The CDR3 runs to 17 residues. V shed 1 base, J shed 4 bases, and the junction held 2 bases outside the gene matches. The germline V gene encodes CDR1 LGHNA and CDR2 YSLEER. The DNA for the CDR3 is TGCGCCAGCAGCCAAGTGGGGACTAGCGGGAGCACCGGGGAGCTGTTTTTG. Its translation is CASSQVGTSGSTGELFL.

The V gene is TRBV4-1, the J gene TRBJ1-5; D gene unclear. This CDR3 has 17 amino acids. Germline V lookup: CDR1 MGHRA, CDR2 YSYEKL. V was trimmed by 2 bases and J by 3 bases, leaving 17 bases between them. As DNA, the CDR3 is TGCGCCAGCAGCCAACCCATGGGCCAGACCTACAATCAGCCCCAGCATTTT. Its protein is CASSQPMGQTYNQPQHF.

This clonotype was observed a handful of times. This sequence joins TRBV10-3 and TRBJ2-7; possibly TRBD1 for D (6 bases). CDR1 and CDR2 (germline): ENHRY, SYGVKD. The CDR3 runs 13 residues. V lost 7 bases to trimming and J lost 2 bases, with 12 bases between them. CDR3 residues: CAITKDSTYEQYF. CDR3 nucleotide sequence: TGTGCCATCACCAAGGACAGTACCTACGAGCAGTACTTC.

The J gene is TRBJ1-1, the V gene TRBV7-8, with D hard to call. Germline-derived CDR1 and CDR2 are SGHVS and FQNEAQ. This CDR3 has 13 residues. Trimming removed 3 bases at V and 4 bases at J, with 9 bases between. This chain's CDR3 is CASSFDRGTEAFF. CDR3 sequence (DNA): TGTGCCAGCAGCTTCGACCGGGGCACTGAAGCTTTCTTT.

This clonotype has more than one count but fewer than ten. This chain uses TRBV18 with TRBJ2-5; D unclear. Trimming took 2 bases from V and 4 from J, leaving 14 bases between them. Germline CDR1 reads KGHSH; CDR2 reads LQKENI. This CDR3 is built from 15 residues. CDR3 amino acids: CASSPSYERRETQYF. For the CDR3, the DNA is TGTGCCAGCTCACCAAGTTATGAGCGTCGAGAGACCCAGTACTTC.

This clonotype was detected once. The chain has TRBV9 and TRBJ2-3; TRBD2 agrees at 9 bases. The CDR3 length is 16 residues. The germline V gene encodes CDR1 SGDLS and CDR2 YYNGEE. J was trimmed by 2 bases and V by 0 bases; bases with no gene match: 4. CDR3 sequence (DNA): TGTGCCAGCAGCGTAGGTCCTAGCGGGGTCACAGATACGCAGTATTTT. Translating it yields CASSVGPSGVTDTQYF.

This clonotype was picked up a small number of times. CDR3: CSVVQRRGPDTQYF. The CDR3 DNA sequence: TGCAGCGTTGTGCAGAGGAGGGGTCCAGATACGCAGTATTTT. V is TRBV29-1 and J is TRBJ2-3, with D possibly TRBD2 on 6 matching bases. Germline loops: CDR1 SQVTM, CDR2 ANQGSEA. This CDR3 is built from 14 residues. V was clipped by 4 bases and J by 4 bases, with 15 bases between them.

This clonotype came up a few times. V is TRBV29-1 and J is TRBJ2-7; possibly TRBD1 for D (6 bases). The CDR3 spans 14 residues. Germline V lookup: CDR1 SQVTM, CDR2 ANQGSEA. V dropped 5 bases and J dropped 3 bases, with 17 bases sitting between them. CDR3 DNA: TGCAGCGTTCCCGTTACGGGACACCTCTACGAGCAGTACTTC. Translating it yields CSVPVTGHLYEQYF.

The chain couples TRBV12-3 or TRBV12-4 to TRBJ1-2; D ambiguous. The V and J ends lost 5 bases and 5 bases respectively, with 12 bases between them. The CDR3 is made up of 13 amino acids. The CDR3 DNA reads TGTGCCAGCAGTGGACTGGGGAATTATGGCTACACCTTC. It yields the protein CASSGLGNYGYTF.

J is TRBJ1-6 and V is TRBV9; no reliable D call. Deletions cut 4 bases from V and 0 bases from J, with 8 bases between. The CDR3 runs 15 residues. Germline V CDR1 and CDR2: SGDLS, YYNGEE. This CDR3 reads CASSTQSSYNSPLHF. In nucleotides, the CDR3 is TGTGCCAGCAGCACCCAAAGCTCCTATAATTCACCCCTCCACTTT.